This entry lists 31 T cell receptor beta chains sequenced from one sample in a study of identical twins. Via MiXCR, TCRdb re-called the 5' RACE reads, giving one row per CDR3 protein. The table shows some 1,600,000 distinct CDR3 sequences, with 32% occurring only once. Input material: cord blood. All receptors come from a newborn girl in good health.

This clonotype was observed a few times. The V and J genes are TRBV6-1 and TRBJ1-2; possibly TRBD1 for D (5 bases). This CDR3 comprises 13 residues. Trimming cost V 6 bases and J 1 base, with 9 bases left between them. Germline V CDR1 and CDR2: MNHNS, SASEGT. The CDR3 protein is CASSREGNYGYTF. CDR3 DNA sequence: TGTGCCAGCAGCAGGGAAGGTAACTATGGCTACACCTTC.

The genes are TRBV7-2 and TRBJ1-4; maybe TRBD1 (6 bases). Per germline, CDR1 SGHTA and CDR2 FQGNSA. The CDR3 is 12 amino acids. Trimming removed 5 bases at V and 10 bases at J, with 11 bases between. For the CDR3, the DNA is TGTGCCAGCAGCCCGGACAGTGGAAAACTGTTTTTT. Amino acids: CASSPDSGKLFF.

The chain couples TRBV25-1 to TRBJ2-3; TRBD2 matches at 8 bases. Germline V gene sequence: CDR1 MGHDK, CDR2 SYGVNS. CDR3 length: 13 amino acids. The ends lost 6 bases at V and 5 bases at J; junction bases unmatched: 4. CDR3 DNA: TGTGCCAGCAGCCGGGGGGGCGTAGATACGCAGTATTTT. It specifies CASSRGGVDTQYF.

As concerns this clonotype: The junction does not match germline at one end; this may be a read error. This chain joins TRBV27 and TRBJ2-3, with D perhaps TRBD1 (5 bases). CDR3 length: 15 residues. Per the germline V gene, CDR1 is MNHEY and CDR2 is SMNVEV (reference sequence). CDR3 in amino acids: CASSLSGRVTDAQYF. In DNA form, the CDR3 reads TGTGCCAGCAGTTTATCTGGCAGGGTCACAGATGCGCAGTATTTT.

This clonotype was counted between two and nine times. CDR3 nucleotides: TGTGCCAGCAGCCAAGATCGTGGCAGGGGGTATAATTCACCCCTCCACTTT. This translates into CASSQDRGRGYNSPLHF. The chain has TRBV4-2 and TRBJ1-6, with 7 bases that match TRBD1. The CDR3 extends over 17 amino acids. The J segment lost 4 bases and the V segment lost 0 bases, leaving 6 bases of the junction unmatched. Germline V gives CDR1 LGHNA, CDR2 YNFKEQ.

The V gene is TRBV5-1, the J gene TRBJ2-3; 7 nucleotides line up with TRBD2. Looked up from germline, CDR1 is SGHRS and CDR2 is YFSETQ. Unmatched junction bases numbered 6, after V lost 0 bases and J lost 8 bases. The CDR3 has 14 amino acids. CDR3 in amino acids: CASSLGGRAGTQYF. CDR3 DNA: TGCGCCAGCAGCTTGGGTGGGAGGGCAGGTACGCAGTATTTT. The full variable domain, rest sourced from reference TRBV5-1 and TRBJ2-3, is KAGVTQTPRYLIKTRGQQVTLSCSPISGHRSVSWYQQTPGQGLQFLFEYFSETQRNKGNFPGRFSGRQFSNSRSEMNVSTLELGDSALYLCASSLGGRAGTQYFGPGTRLTVL.

The chain recombines TRBV11-2 with TRBJ2-7, with 13 bases aligning to TRBD2. Gene TRBJ2-5 matches the end of the DNA better, so the J call may be wrong. Per the germline V gene, CDR1 is SGHAT and CDR2 is FQNNGV. This CDR3 is 18 amino acids long. The chain's CDR3 is CASSLSQPGLAGPTTQYF. CDR3 bases: TGTGCCAGCAGCTTATCACAACCGGGACTAGCGGGGCCCACGACCCAGTACTTC.

The J gene is TRBJ2-7, the V gene TRBV2; D may be TRBD1 (5 bases). The V and J ends lost 6 bases and 0 bases respectively, with 15 bases between them. The CDR3 consists of 15 residues. The germline V gene encodes CDR1 SNHLY and CDR2 FYNNEI. The CDR3: CASRQNRISSYEQYF. CDR3 nucleotides: TGTGCCAGCAGGCAAAACAGGATTAGCTCCTACGAGCAGTACTTC.

The CDR3 DNA reads TGTGCCATCAGTCGAGGGGACGACTCCTACGAGCAGTACTTC. Its translation: CAISRGDDSYEQYF. The chain employs TRBV10-3 and TRBJ2-7; D might be TRBD1 or TRBD2, each matching 5 bases. CDR1 and CDR2 from the germline V gene are ENHRY and SYGVKD. This CDR3 has 14 amino acids. Trimming took 5 bases from V and 0 from J, leaving 11 bases between them.

V usage is TRBV7-9 and J usage is TRBJ2-3; D unresolved. V was cut by 5 bases and J by 10 bases, with 16 bases left in between. This CDR3 is 13 amino acids long. Looked up from germline, CDR1 is SEHNR and CDR2 is FQNEAQ (reference sequence). In nucleotides, the CDR3 is TGTGCCAGCAGCCCACGGAAGCTCGATGCGCAGTATTTT. Its protein is CASSPRKLDAQYF. The whole variable domain, filled in from reference TRBV7-9 and TRBJ2-3, reads DTGVSQNPRHKITKRGQNVTFRCDPISEHNRLYWYRQTLGQGPEFLTYFQNEAQLEKSRLLSDRFSAERPKGSFSTLEIQRTEQGDSAMYLCASSPRKLDAQYFGPGTRLTVL.

About this clonotype: An end of the junction differs from the germline gene, which may be a read error. The CDR3 coding sequence is TGTGCCATCAGTTGGACAGGGTCGAATGGCCACACCTTC. The encoded protein is CAISWTGSNGHTF. This chain connects TRBV10-3 to TRBJ1-2; 8 bases align to TRBD1. The CDR3 length is 13 residues. Germline CDR1 reads ENHRY; CDR2 reads SYGVKD.

The V and J genes are TRBV7-8 and TRBJ2-3; the match to TRBD2 covers 8 bases. Germline V gives CDR1 SGHVS, CDR2 FQNEAQ. This CDR3 has 16 amino acids. V gave up 2 bases and J gave up 5 bases; unmatched junction bases: 9. CDR3 amino acids: CASSLWGSGGRDTQYF. The CDR3 bases are TGTGCCAGCAGCTTATGGGGGTCGGGGGGGCGAGATACGCAGTATTTT.

This clonotype was counted many times. The chain carries TRBV11-1 and TRBJ2-3, with unresolved D. Trimming took 5 bases from V and 8 from J, leaving 11 bases between them. CDR1 is SGHAT, CDR2 FQDESV, per germline (reference sequence). The CDR3 contains 12 residues. The CDR3 loop reads CASSPFWGTQYF. The CDR3 coding sequence is TGTGCCAGCAGCCCCTTTTGGGGTACGCAGTATTTT.

V is TRBV20-1 and J is TRBJ1-4; weak D call: TRBD1 (5 bases). Trimming removed 2 bases from V and 0 bases from J, with 10 bases in between. The CDR3 contains 15 residues. CDR1 is DFQATT, CDR2 SNEGSKA, per germline (reference sequence). The CDR3 nucleotides read TGCAGTGCTAGAAGACAGACCGCAACTAATGAAAAACTGTTTTTT. This sequence encodes CSARRQTATNEKLFF.

The sample holds many counts of this clonotype. The CDR3 nucleotides read TGTGCCAGCAGCCTAGCGGGAGGGCCCTCAGATACGCAGTATTTT. Protein sequence: CASSLAGGPSDTQYF. The gene calls are TRBV12-3 or TRBV12-4 and TRBJ2-3; TRBD2 agrees at 12 bases. The ends lost 6 bases at V and 4 bases at J; junction bases unmatched: 5. The length of the CDR3 is 15 residues.

The CDR3 region is CASSLLKAFLADEQFF. The CDR3 DNA is TGTGCCAGCAGCCTCCTTAAGGCTTTTTTGGCGGATGAGCAGTTCTTC. The chain couples TRBV14 to TRBJ2-1; D is undetermined. The CDR3 has 16 amino acids. V was pared by 4 bases and J by 8 bases, with 21 bases between. CDR1 and CDR2 (germline): SGHDN, FVKESK.

This rearrangement joins TRBV20-1 to TRBJ2-7, with 9 bases lining up with TRBD1. Germline CDR1 reads DFQATT; CDR2 reads SNEGSKA (reference sequence). The CDR3 is made up of 13 amino acids. With V trimmed by 7 bases and J by 2 bases, 6 bases remained unmatched. Here the CDR3 reads CSVRTGETYEQYF. The CDR3 region has the DNA TGCAGTGTCAGGACAGGGGAAACCTACGAGCAGTACTTC.

In its sample, this clonotype was seen a few times. This chain connects TRBV12-3 or TRBV12-4 to TRBJ2-1, with TRBD1 matching over 8 bases. The junction had 2 bases not matched to a gene; V was cut back by 5 bases and J by 8 bases. CDR3 size: 12 residues. The DNA of the CDR3 is TGTGCCAGCAGTGCGGACAGGGATGAGCAGTTCTTC. Translated: CASSADRDEQFF.

The chain combines TRBV3-1 with TRBJ1-4, with D tentatively TRBD1 (5 bases). The CDR3 has 14 amino acids. The V end was cut by 0 bases, the J end by 10 bases, with 12 bases between. In germline, CDR1 is LGHDT, CDR2 YNNKEL (reference sequence). In nucleotides, the CDR3 is TGTGCCAGCAGCCAAGAGGTGGGAAGGGGAAAACTGTTTTTT. Translation gives CASSQEVGRGKLFF.

The table lists this clonotype with a few counts. This chain's CDR3 is CASSKGKGMRKLFF. In DNA form, the CDR3 reads TGTGCCAGCAGCAAAGGAAAGGGAATGCGAAAACTGTTTTTT. The chain links TRBV21-1 to TRBJ1-4. TRBV21-1 is listed as a pseudogene. This CDR3 has 14 residues.

The rearrangement joins TRBV20-1 to TRBJ2-1; maybe TRBD2 (5 bases). Trimming pared 5 bases from V and 0 bases from J, leaving 11 bases between. This CDR3 has 14 amino acids. The germline V gene has CDR1 DFQATT and CDR2 SNEGSKA (reference sequence). CDR3: CSAPEGSSYNEQFF. The CDR3 coding sequence is TGCAGTGCTCCGGAAGGGAGCTCCTACAATGAGCAGTTCTTC.

This clonotype was picked up many times. The chain has TRBV5-1 and TRBJ2-5; D perhaps matches TRBD2 (6 bases). The CDR3 is 15 amino acids. The V and J ends lost 1 base and 1 base respectively, with 11 bases between them. In germline, CDR1 is SGHRS, CDR2 YFSETQ. The CDR3: CASSLTASVQETQYF. CDR3 bases: TGCGCCAGCAGCTTGACCGCTAGCGTCCAAGAGACCCAGTACTTC.

This clonotype was seen ten or more times. The chain joins TRBV6-2 or TRBV6-3 to TRBJ2-7; D is uncertain. The CDR3 extends over 14 amino acids. Germline loops: CDR1 MNHEY, CDR2 SVGEGT. Trimming removed 0 bases at V and 0 bases at J, with 6 bases between. The CDR3 region is CASSYSRSSYEQYF. The DNA for the CDR3 is TGTGCCAGCAGTTACTCGCGGAGCTCCTACGAGCAGTACTTC.

The chain couples TRBV5-1 to TRBJ2-5; a weak D match, TRBD2 (5 bases). V lost 2 bases and J lost 11, with 22 bases in between. Germline V gene lookup returns CDR1 SGHRS and CDR2 YFSETQ. The CDR3 extends over 15 amino acids. As DNA, the CDR3 is TGCGCCAGCAGCTTCCGGCTGAGCCCCGGGAATGAGCAGTACTTC. As protein: CASSFRLSPGNEQYF.

The genes are TRBV20-1 and TRBJ2-1, with 7 positions matching TRBD2. Germline lookup yields CDR1 DFQATT and CDR2 SNEGSKA (reference sequence). J was trimmed by 2 bases and V by 0 bases; bases with no gene match: 4. The CDR3 is made up of 15 amino acids. The chain's CDR3 is CSARDRDYPYNEQFF. The CDR3 DNA sequence: TGCAGTGCTAGAGATCGGGACTATCCCTACAATGAGCAGTTCTTC.

This clonotype turned up a few times. This chain links TRBV2 with TRBJ2-1; 8 nucleotides match TRBD1. The CDR3 loop spans 13 amino acids. J lost 2 bases, V lost 8 bases, and 2 bases had no gene match. Germline loops: CDR1 SNHLY, CDR2 FYNNEI. This chain's CDR3 is CASDRGAYNEQFF. CDR3 DNA: TGTGCCAGCGACAGGGGCGCCTACAATGAGCAGTTCTTC.

The chain employs TRBV7-9 and TRBJ1-4; the D is unclear. The V gene's germline CDR1 is SEHNR and CDR2 FQNEAQ (reference sequence). CDR3 length: 12 residues. Trimming removed 10 bases from V and 6 bases from J, with 12 bases in between. CDR3 coding DNA: TGTGCCAACTCTGCGAGGGATGAAAAACTGTTTTTT. Protein: CANSARDEKLFF. Supplemented by reference TRBV7-9 and TRBJ1-4, the full variable domain reads DTGVSQNPRHKITKRGQNVTFRCDPISEHNRLYWYRQTLGQGPEFLTYFQNEAQLEKSRLLSDRFSAERPKGSFSTLEIQRTEQGDSAMYLCANSARDEKLFFGSGTQLSVL.

This clonotype occurred a few times. The chain couples TRBV14 to TRBJ2-5; D ambiguous. This CDR3 contains 17 residues. Germline V lookup: CDR1 SGHDN, CDR2 FVKESK. Between the trimmed V and J ends, which lost 0 bases and 2 bases, there was a span of 16 bases. Here the CDR3 reads CASSQEGFPGRQETQYF. In DNA form, the CDR3 reads TGTGCCAGCAGCCAAGAGGGTTTCCCAGGCCGACAAGAGACCCAGTACTTC. Full variable domain (outside the CDR3, taken from reference TRBV14 and TRBJ2-5): EAGVTQFPSHSVIEKGQTVTLRCDPISGHDNLYWYRRVMGKEIKFLLHFVKESKQDESGMPNNRFLAERTGGTYSTLKVQPAELEDSGVYFCASSQEGFPGRQETQYFGPGTRLLVL.

This chain uses TRBV29-1 with TRBJ2-5, with D unclear. The CDR3 contains 13 residues. From germline, CDR1 is SQVTM and CDR2 ANQGSEA. V was pared by 6 bases and J by 11 bases, with 22 bases between. The CDR3 nucleotides read TGCAGCGTAGAGTGGGCGGCTAACAATGAGCAGTACTTC. Translation gives CSVEWAANNEQYF. Variable domain in full (rest from reference TRBV29-1 and TRBJ2-5): SAVISQKPSRDICQRGTSLTIQCQVDSQVTMMFWYRQQPGQSLTLIATANQGSEATYESGFVIDKFPISRPNLTFSTLTVSNMSPEDSSIYLCSVEWAANNEQYFGPGTRLLVL.

The V and J genes are TRBV20-1 and TRBJ2-1; D may be TRBD1 (5 bases). This CDR3 has 13 amino acids. V was shortened by 6 bases and J by 4 bases, with 13 bases between the two germline ends. CDR1 is DFQATT and CDR2 is SNEGSKA in the germline V gene (reference sequence). CDR3 residues: CSARWGTYNEQFF. The CDR3 nucleotides are TGCAGTGCCCGCTGGGGCACGTACAATGAGCAGTTCTTC.

This chain connects TRBV2 to TRBJ2-5; possibly TRBD1 for D (5 bases). Germline lookup yields CDR1 SNHLY and CDR2 FYNNEI. V lost 4 bases to trimming and J lost 1 base, with 13 bases between them. The CDR3 has 15 amino acids. The CDR3 region is CASSGAGYGQETQYF. The CDR3 coding sequence is TGTGCCAGCAGTGGAGCAGGGTATGGCCAAGAGACCCAGTACTTC.